One and the same sample provided the 4 T cell receptor beta chains below, sequenced in a study of spatial heterogeneity in lung cancer. Study-wide findings and caveats: Expanded alpha and beta TCR counts within tumors tracked tumor mutation counts.

Each CDR3 protein is one row after TCRdb ran MiXCR on the 5' RACE reads. There are some 23,000 distinct CDR3 sequences in the sample; more than 8% occur only once, and around 7% lies in the top ten. What these receptors recognize is not known. This sample's time point: sample taken at primary tumor resection. The material was lung tumor tissue, obtained at surgery. These receptors all stem from a male donor with early-stage non-small cell lung cancer.

There are many counts of this clonotype. The J gene is TRBJ1-6, the V gene TRBV10-3; perhaps TRBD1 as D (5 bases). The CDR3 has 14 amino acids. Trimming stripped 11 bases from V and 1 base from J, with 12 bases between. Germline V gives CDR1 ENHRY, CDR2 SYGVKD. The CDR3 nucleotides are TGTGCCGTGCAGGGTGGTTCCTATAATTCACCCCTCCACTTT. Translation gives CAVQGGSYNSPLHF.

The chain links TRBV20-1 to TRBJ1-4, with D unresolved. This CDR3 is 13 amino acids long. The V gene's germline CDR1 is DFQATT and CDR2 SNEGSKA (reference sequence). The V gene lost 5 bases and the J gene lost 1 base, with 8 bases spanning the gap. The CDR3 DNA reads as TGCAGTGCTCCAACGTTAACTAATGAAAAACTGTTTTTT. It codes for CSAPTLTNEKLFF.

A remark on this clonotype: A read error is possible here, since a much larger clone lies one base away. A read error is likely, as this CDR3 ends without the conserved phenylalanine or tryptophan. The V and J genes are TRBV27 and TRBJ2-3; no reliable D call. This CDR3 contains 15 residues. Germline V gene lookup returns CDR1 MNHEY and CDR2 SMNVEV (reference sequence). Deletions cut 8 bases from V and 2 bases from J, with 17 bases between. The CDR3 DNA reads as TGTGCCAGCTCCTCAATCAGGTACTACACAGATACGCAGTATCTT. Translated, it gives CASSSIRYYTDTQYL.

The rearrangement uses TRBV7-8 and TRBJ1-2, with D perhaps TRBD1 (5 bases). Germline loops: CDR1 SGHVS, CDR2 FQNEAQ. V lost 7 bases to trimming and J lost 8 bases, with 14 bases between them. This CDR3 is 12 amino acids long. CDR3: CASKALGGGYTF. CDR3 nucleotide sequence: TGTGCCAGCAAAGCTTTGGGGGGAGGCTACACCTTC.